Below, one T cell receptor (beta chain) is given with its context. Its antigen remains unknown. The source of the sample is a study of T cells after posttransplantation cyclophosphamide. General study results and limits: Recipient CMV seropositivity and CMV reactivation strongly tracked TRB clonality. Donor-recipient repertoire similarity was low at 1-2 months, rising over year one.

Germline V gene sequence: CDR1 SGHRS, CDR2 YFSETQ. Trimming removed 3 bases from V and 4 bases from J; junction bases left unmatched: 10. The CDR3 sequence is 16 residues long. Here immunoSEQ multiplex PCR was the method, and the copy in TCRdb shows in-frame clones only, minus some. The sample holds 12,000 to 15,000 clones, around four fifths seen once. The chain joins TRBV5-1 to TRBJ1-1; TRBD1 matches 9 bases. Sequencing was carried out using memory CD4+ T cells sorted from PBMCs. This clonotype was sampled from a man in his forties or fifties. The CDR3 nucleotides read TGCGCCAGCAGCTCCGGGACAGGGAATGGGGGCACTGAAGCTTTCTTT. Translated: CASSSGTGNGGTEAFF.